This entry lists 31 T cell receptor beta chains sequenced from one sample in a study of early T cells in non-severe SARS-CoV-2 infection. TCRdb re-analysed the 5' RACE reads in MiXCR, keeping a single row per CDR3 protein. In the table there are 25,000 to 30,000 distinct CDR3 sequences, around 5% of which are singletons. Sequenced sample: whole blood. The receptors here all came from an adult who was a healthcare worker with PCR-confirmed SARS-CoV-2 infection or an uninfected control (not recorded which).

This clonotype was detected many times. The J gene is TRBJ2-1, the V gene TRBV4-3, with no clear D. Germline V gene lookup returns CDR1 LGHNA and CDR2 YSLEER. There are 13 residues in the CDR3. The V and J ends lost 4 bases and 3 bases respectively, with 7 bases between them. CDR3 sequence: CASSPTNYNEQFF. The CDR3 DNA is TGCGCCAGCAGCCCCACCAACTACAATGAGCAGTTCTTC.

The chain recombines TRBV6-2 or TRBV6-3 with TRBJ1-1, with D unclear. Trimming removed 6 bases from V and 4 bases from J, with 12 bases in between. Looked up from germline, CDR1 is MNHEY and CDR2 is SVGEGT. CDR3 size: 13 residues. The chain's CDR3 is CASSRQLGTEAFF. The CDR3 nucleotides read TGTGCCAGCAGCCGTCAGCTGGGCACTGAAGCTTTCTTT.

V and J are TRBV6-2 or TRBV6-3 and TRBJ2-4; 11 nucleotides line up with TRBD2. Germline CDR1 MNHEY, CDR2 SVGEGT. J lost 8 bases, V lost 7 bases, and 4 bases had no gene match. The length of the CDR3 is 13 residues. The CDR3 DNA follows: TGTGCCAGCAAACTAGCGGGAGCTCACATTCAGTACTTC. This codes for CASKLAGAHIQYF.

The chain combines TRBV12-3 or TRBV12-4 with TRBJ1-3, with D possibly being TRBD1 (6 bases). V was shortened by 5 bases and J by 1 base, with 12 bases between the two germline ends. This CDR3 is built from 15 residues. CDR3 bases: TGTGCCAGCAGTCCCAGGGGTTTGTCTGGAAACACCATATATTTT. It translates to CASSPRGLSGNTIYF.

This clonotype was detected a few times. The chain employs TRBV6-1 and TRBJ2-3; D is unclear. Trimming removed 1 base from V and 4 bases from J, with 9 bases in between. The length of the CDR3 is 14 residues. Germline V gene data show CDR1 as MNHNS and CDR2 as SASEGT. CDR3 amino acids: CASSEGWGADTQYF. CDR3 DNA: TGTGCCAGCAGTGAAGGATGGGGTGCAGATACGCAGTATTTT.

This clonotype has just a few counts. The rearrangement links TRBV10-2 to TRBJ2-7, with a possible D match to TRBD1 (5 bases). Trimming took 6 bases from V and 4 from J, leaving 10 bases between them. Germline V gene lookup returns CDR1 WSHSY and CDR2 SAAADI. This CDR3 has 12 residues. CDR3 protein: CASSRDRYEQYF. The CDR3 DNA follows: TGCGCCAGCAGCCGTGACAGATACGAGCAGTACTTC.

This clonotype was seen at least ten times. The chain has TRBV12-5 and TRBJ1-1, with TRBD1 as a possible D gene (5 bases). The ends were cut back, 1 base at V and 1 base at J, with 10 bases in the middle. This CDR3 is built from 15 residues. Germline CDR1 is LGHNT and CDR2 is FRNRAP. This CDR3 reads CASGLGDSGNTEAFF. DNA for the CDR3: TGTGCTAGTGGTTTGGGGGACTCCGGGAACACTGAAGCTTTCTTT.

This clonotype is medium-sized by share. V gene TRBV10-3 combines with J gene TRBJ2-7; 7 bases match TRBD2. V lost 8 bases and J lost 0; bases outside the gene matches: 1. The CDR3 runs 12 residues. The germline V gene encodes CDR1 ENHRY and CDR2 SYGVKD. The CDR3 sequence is CAIRGDSYEQYF. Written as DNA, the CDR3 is TGTGCCATCCGGGGGGACTCCTACGAGCAGTACTTC.

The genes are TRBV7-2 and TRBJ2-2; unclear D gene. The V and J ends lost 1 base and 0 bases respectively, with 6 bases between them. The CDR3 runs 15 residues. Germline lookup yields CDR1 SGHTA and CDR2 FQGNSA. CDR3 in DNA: TGTGCCAGCAGCTTAGTTGGCCCGAACACCGGGGAGCTGTTTTTT. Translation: CASSLVGPNTGELFF. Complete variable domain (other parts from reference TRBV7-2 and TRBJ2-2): GAGVSQSPSNKVTEKGKDVELRCDPISGHTALYWYRQSLGQGLEFLIYFQGNSAPDKSGLPSDRFSAERTGGSVSTLTIQRTQQEDSAVYLCASSLVGPNTGELFFGEGSRLTVL.

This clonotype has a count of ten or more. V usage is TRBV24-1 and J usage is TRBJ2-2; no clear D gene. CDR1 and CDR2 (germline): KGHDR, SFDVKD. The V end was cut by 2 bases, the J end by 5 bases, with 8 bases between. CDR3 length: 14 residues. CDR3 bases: TGTGCCACCAGTGATTCCCGTTTAACCGGGGAGCTGTTTTTT. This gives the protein CATSDSRLTGELFF.

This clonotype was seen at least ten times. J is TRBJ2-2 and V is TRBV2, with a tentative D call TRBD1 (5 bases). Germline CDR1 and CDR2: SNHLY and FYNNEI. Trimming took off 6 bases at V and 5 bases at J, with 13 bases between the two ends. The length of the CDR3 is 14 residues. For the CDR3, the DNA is TGTGCCAGCAGGAACACAGGATTGACCGGGGAGCTGTTTTTT. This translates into CASRNTGLTGELFF.

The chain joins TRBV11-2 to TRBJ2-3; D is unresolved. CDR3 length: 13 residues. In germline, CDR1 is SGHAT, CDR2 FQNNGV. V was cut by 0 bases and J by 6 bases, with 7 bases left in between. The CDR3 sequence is CASSLDLRDTQYF. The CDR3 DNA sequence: TGTGCCAGCAGCTTAGATCTGCGGGATACGCAGTATTTT.

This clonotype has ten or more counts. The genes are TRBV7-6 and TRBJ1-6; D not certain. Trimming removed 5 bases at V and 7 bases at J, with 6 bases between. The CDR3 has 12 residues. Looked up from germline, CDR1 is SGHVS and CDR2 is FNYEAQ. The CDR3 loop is CASSPPNSPLHF. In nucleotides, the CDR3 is TGTGCCAGCAGCCCCCCAAATTCACCCCTCCACTTT.

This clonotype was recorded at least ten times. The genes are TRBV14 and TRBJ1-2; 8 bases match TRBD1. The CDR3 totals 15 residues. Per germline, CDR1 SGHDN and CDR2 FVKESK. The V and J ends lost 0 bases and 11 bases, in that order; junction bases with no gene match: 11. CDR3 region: CASSQELPGQGRYTF. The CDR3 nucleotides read TGTGCCAGCAGCCAAGAACTTCCCGGACAGGGCCGTTACACCTTC.

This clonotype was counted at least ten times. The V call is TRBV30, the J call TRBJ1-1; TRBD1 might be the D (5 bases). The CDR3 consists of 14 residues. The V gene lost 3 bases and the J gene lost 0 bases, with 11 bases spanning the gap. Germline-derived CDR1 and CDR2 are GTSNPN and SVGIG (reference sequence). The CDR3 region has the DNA TGTGCCTGGAGAAGGGCAGGGATGAACACTGAAGCTTTCTTT. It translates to CAWRRAGMNTEAFF. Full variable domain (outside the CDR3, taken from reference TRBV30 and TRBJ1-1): SQTIHQWPATLVQPVGSPLSLECTVEGTSNPNLYWYRQAAGRGLQLLFYSVGIGQISSEVPQNLSASRPQDRQFILSSKKLLLSDSGFYLCAWRRAGMNTEAFFGQGTRLTVV.

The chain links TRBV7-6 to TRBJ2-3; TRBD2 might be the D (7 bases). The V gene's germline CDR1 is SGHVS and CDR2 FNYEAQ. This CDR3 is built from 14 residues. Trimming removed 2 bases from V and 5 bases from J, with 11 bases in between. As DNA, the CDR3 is TGTGCCAGCAGCTTATTGGGGGGGCGAGATACGCAGTATTTT. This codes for CASSLLGGRDTQYF. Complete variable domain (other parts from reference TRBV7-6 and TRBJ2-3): GAGVSQSPRYKVTKRGQDVALRCDPISGHVSLYWYRQALGQGPEFLTYFNYEAQQDKSGLPNDRFSAERPEGSISTLTIQRTEQRDSAMYRCASSLLGGRDTQYFGPGTRLTVL.

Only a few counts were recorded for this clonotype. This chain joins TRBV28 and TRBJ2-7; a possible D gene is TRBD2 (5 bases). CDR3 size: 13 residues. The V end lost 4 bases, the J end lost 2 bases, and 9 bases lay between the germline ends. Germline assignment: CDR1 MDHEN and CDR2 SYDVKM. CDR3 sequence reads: CASSWTPTYEQYF. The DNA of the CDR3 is TGTGCCAGCAGTTGGACTCCTACCTACGAGCAGTACTTC.

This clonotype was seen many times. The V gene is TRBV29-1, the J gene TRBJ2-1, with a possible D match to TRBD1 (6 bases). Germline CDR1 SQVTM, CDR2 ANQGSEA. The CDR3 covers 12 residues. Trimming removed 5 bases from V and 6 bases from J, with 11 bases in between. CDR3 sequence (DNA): TGCAGCGTTCCCGGGACATTCAATGAGCAGTTCTTC. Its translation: CSVPGTFNEQFF.

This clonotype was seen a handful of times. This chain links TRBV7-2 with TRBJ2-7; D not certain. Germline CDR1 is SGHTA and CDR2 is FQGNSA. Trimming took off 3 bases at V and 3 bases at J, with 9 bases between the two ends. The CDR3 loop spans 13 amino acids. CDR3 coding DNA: TGTGCCAGCAGCTTTGAGGCCCACTACGAGCAGTACTTC. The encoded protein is CASSFEAHYEQYF.

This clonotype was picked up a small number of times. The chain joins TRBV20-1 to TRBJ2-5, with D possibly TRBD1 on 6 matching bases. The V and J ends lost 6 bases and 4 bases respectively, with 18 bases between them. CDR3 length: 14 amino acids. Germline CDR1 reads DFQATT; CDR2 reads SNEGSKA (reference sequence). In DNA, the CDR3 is TGCAGTGCGACAACAGGGTATAGGGCAGAGACCCAGTACTTC. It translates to CSATTGYRAETQYF.

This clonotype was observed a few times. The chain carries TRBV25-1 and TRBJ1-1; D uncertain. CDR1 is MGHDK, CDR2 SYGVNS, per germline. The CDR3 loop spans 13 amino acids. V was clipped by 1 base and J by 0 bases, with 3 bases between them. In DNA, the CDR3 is TGTGCCAGCAGTGAATCCATGAACACTGAAGCTTTCTTT. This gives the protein CASSESMNTEAFF. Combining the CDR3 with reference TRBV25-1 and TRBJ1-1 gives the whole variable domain EADIYQTPRYLVIGTGKKITLECSQTMGHDKMYWYQQDPGMELHLIHYSYGVNSTEKGDLSSESTVSRIRTEHFPLTLESARPSHTSQYLCASSESMNTEAFFGQGTRLTVV.

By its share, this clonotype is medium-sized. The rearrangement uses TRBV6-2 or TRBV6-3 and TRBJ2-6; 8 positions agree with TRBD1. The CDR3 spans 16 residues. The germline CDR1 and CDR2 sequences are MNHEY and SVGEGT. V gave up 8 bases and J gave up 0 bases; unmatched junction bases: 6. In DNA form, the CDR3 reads TGTGCCAGCGGTGGACAGGGAAGCTCTGGGGCCAACGTCCTGACTTTC. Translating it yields CASGGQGSSGANVLTF.

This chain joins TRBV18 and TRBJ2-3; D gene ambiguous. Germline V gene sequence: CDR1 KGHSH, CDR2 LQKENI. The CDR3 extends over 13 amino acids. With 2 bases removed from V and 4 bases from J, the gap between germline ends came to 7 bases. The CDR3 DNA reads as TGTGCCAGCTCACCAGGATCAGCAGATACGCAGTATTTT. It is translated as CASSPGSADTQYF.

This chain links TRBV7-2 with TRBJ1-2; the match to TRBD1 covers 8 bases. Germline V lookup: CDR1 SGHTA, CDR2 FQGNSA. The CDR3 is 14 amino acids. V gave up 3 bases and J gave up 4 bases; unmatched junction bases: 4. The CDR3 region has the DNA TGTGCCAGCAGCTTTCCAGGGGGCGGCTATGGCTACACCTTC. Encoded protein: CASSFPGGGYGYTF. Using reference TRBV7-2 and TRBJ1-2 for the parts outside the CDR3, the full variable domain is GAGVSQSPSNKVTEKGKDVELRCDPISGHTALYWYRQSLGQGLEFLIYFQGNSAPDKSGLPSDRFSAERTGGSVSTLTIQRTQQEDSAVYLCASSFPGGGYGYTFGSGTRLTVV.

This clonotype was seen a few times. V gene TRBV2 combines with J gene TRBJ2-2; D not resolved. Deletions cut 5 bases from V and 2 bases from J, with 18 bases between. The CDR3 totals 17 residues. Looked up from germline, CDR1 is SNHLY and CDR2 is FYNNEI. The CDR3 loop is CASSPRPGRPNTGELFF. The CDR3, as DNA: TGTGCCAGCAGTCCACGTCCTGGCAGGCCCAACACCGGGGAGCTGTTTTTT.

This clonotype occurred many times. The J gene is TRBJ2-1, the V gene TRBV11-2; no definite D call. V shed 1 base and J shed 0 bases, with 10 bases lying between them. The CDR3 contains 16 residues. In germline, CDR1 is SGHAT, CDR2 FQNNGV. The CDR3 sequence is CASSLALRSSYNEQFF. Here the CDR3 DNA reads TGTGCCAGCAGCTTAGCACTCAGGAGCTCCTACAATGAGCAGTTCTTC. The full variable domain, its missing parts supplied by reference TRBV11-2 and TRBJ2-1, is EAGVAQSPRYKIIEKRQSVAFWCNPISGHATLYWYQQILGQGPKLLIQFQNNGVVDDSQLPKDRFSAERLKGVDSTLKIQPAKLEDSAVYLCASSLALRSSYNEQFFGPGTRLTVL.

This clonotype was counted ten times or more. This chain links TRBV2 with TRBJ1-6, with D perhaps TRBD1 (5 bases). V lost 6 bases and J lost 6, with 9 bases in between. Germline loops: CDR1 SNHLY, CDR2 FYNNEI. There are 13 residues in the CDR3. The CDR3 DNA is TGTGCCAGCAGCTCTGACAGTAATTCACCCCTCCACTTT. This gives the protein CASSSDSNSPLHF. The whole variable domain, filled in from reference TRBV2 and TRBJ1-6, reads EPEVTQTPSHQVTQMGQEVILRCVPISNHLYFYWYRQILGQKVEFLVSFYNNEISEKSEIFDDQFSVERPDGSNFTLKIRSTKLEDSAMYFCASSSDSNSPLHFGNGTRLTVT.

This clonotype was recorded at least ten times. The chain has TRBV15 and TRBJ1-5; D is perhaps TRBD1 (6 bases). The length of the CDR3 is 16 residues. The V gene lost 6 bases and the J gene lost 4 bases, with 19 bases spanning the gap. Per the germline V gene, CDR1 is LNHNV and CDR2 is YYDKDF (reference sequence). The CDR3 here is CATRQGLSGANQPQHF. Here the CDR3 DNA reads TGTGCCACCAGGCAGGGTCTTTCAGGGGCAAATCAGCCCCAGCATTTT. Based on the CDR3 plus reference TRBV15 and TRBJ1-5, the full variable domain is DAMVIQNPRYQVTQFGKPVTLSCSQTLNHNVMYWYQQKSSQAPKLLFHYYDKDFNNEADTPDNFQSRRPNTSFCFLDIRSPGLGDTAMYLCATRQGLSGANQPQHFGDGTRLSIL.

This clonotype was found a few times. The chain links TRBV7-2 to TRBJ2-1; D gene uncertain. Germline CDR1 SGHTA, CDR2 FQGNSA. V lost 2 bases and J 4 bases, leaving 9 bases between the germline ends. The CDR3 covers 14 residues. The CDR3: CASSLMPEYNEQFF. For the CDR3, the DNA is TGTGCCAGCAGCTTAATGCCAGAGTACAATGAGCAGTTCTTC.

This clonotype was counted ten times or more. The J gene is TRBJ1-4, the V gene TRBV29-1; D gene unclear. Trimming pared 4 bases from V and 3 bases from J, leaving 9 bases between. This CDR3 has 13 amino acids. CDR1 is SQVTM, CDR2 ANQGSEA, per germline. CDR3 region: CSVGFPANEKLFF. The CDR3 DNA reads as TGCAGCGTTGGTTTCCCCGCTAATGAAAAACTGTTTTTT.

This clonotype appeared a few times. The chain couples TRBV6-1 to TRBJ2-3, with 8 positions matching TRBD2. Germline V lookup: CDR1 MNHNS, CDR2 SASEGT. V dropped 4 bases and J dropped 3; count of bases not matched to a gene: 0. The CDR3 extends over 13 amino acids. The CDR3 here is CASSASGTDTQYF. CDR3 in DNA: TGTGCCAGCAGTGCTAGCGGGACAGATACGCAGTATTTT.